There are many counts of the clone carrying this TCR beta chain. Its matching antigen is unknown. Stated time point: persistent/refractory GD, antithyroid drugs over 5 years with positive TRAb. Extracted RNA from PBMCs served as the source of the TCR library. This sample stems from a study of regulatory T cells in long-lasting Graves disease. With iRepertoire HTBI primers and Arm-PCR of CDR3 regions, TCR beta libraries were built. TCRdb independently ran MiXCR on the multiplex PCR reads; one entry per CDR3 protein. The data show about 470,000 distinct CDR3 sequences, with approximately 21% seen just once and around 7% held by the top ten. Study observations and caveats: The researchers studied only peripheral blood, not thyroid tissue. Newly diagnosed patients had higher TCR diversity than persistent Graves' patients did.

V gave up 7 bases and J gave up 1 base, with 22 bases separating them. CDR1 is SNHLY, CDR2 FYNNEI, per germline. This CDR3 is built from 17 residues. Sequencing was performed on peripheral blood mononuclear cells (PBMCs), taken when the disease was refractory, from a patient treated with antithyroid drugs. This chain joins TRBV2 and TRBJ1-2; D is undetermined. This sequence was found in a female donor with Graves disease. CDR3 loop: CASIGPRDENINYGYTF. CDR3 nucleotides: TGTGCCAGCATCGGGCCGAGGGATGAGAACATTAACTATGGCTACACCTTC.